Below, one T cell receptor (beta chain) is given with its context. Original analysis: Reference gene primer amplification in the assay estimated nucleated cell counts. Repertoires were generated with immunoSEQ multiplex PCR, while TCRdb's copy carries only in-frame clones and drops some. The V and J calls and clone size are taken from that table; D and trimming were inferred from the DNA. The sample includes some 390,000 clones, 80% to 90% of them seen just once. The study drew participants aged about 18 to 95 years from 20 to 30 US areas. Recovered Cohort 3 donors showed two negative PCRs, clearance, or symptom resolution. This specimen comes from a study of blood T cell repertoires in COVID-19. Turning to the study itself: T cells, B-cell-depleted T cells, or PBMCs supplied cDNA or gDNA.

Source material: PBMCs or T cells enriched from blood (not recorded which). The source of this sequence is a man younger than 45 who had recovered from COVID-19.

CDR3 sequence reads: CASTLSSSYNEQFF. The CDR3, as DNA: TGTGCCAGCACCTTATCCAGCTCCTACAATGAGCAGTTCTTC. The chain carries TRBV27 and TRBJ2-1; the D is unclear. CDR1 and CDR2 (germline): MNHEY, SMNVEV (reference sequence). The CDR3 runs 14 residues. Trimming removed 7 bases from V and 0 bases from J, with 10 bases in between.